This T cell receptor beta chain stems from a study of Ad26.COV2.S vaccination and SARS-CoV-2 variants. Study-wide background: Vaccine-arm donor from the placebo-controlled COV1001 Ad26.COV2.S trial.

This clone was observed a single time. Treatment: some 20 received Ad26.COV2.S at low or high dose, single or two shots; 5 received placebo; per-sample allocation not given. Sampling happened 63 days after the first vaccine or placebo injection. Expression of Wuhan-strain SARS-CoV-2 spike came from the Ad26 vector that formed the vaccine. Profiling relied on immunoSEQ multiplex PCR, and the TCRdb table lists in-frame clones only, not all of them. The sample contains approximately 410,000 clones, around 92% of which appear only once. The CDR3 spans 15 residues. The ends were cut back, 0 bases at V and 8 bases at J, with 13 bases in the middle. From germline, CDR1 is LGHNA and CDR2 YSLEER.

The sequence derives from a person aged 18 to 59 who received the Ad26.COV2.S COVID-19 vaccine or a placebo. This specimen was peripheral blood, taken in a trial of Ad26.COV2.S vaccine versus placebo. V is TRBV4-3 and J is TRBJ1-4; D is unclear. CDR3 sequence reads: CASSQDRRVNEKLFF. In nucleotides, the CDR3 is TGCGCCAGCAGCCAAGATCGGAGGGTCAACGAAAAACTGTTTTTT.